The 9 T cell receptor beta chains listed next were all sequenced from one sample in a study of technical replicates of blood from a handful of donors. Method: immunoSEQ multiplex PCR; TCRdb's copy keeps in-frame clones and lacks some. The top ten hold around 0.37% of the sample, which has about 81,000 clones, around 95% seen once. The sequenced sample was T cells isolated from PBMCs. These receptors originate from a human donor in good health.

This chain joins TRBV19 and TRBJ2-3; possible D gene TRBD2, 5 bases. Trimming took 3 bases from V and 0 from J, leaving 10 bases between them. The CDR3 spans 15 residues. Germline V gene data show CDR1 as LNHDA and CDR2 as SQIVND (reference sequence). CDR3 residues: CASSISLASTDTQYF. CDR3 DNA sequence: TGTGCCAGTAGTATTAGCCTAGCCAGCACAGATACGCAGTATTTT. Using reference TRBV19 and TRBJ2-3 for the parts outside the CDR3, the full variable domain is DGGITQSPKYLFRKEGQNVTLSCEQNLNHDAMYWYRQDPGQGLRLIYYSQIVNDFQKGDIAEGYSVSREKKESFPLTVTSAQKNPTAFYLCASSISLASTDTQYFGPGTRLTVL.

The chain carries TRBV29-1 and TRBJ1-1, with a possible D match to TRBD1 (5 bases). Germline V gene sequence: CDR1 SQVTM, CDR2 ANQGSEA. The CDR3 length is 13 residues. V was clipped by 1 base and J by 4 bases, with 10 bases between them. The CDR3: CSVEGKGVTEAFF. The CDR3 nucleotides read TGCAGCGTTGAAGGGAAAGGGGTCACTGAAGCTTTCTTT.

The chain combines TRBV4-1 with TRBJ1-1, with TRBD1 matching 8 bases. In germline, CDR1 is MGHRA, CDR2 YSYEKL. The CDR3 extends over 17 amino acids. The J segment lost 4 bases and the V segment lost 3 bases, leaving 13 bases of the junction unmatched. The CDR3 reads CASSHSLQGGSGTEAFF. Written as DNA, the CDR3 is TGCGCCAGCAGCCACTCTTTACAGGGGGGATCGGGCACTGAAGCTTTCTTT.

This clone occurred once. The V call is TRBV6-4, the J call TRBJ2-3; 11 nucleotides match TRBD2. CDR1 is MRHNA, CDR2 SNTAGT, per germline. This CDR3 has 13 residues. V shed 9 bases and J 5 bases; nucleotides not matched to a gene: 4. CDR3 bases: TGTGCCAGGGCGACTAGCGGGAAAGATACGCAGTATTTT. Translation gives CARATSGKDTQYF.

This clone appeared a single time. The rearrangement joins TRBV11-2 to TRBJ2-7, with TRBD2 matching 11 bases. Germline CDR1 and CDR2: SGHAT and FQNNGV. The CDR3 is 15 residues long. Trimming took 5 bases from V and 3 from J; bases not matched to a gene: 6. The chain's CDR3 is CASSLRTSGFYEQYF. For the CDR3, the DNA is TGTGCCAGCAGCCTCCGGACTAGCGGGTTCTACGAGCAGTACTTC.

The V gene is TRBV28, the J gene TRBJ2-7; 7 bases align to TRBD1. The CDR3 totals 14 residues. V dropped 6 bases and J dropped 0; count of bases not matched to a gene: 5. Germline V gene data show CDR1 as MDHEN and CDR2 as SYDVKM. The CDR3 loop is CASRTGRASYEQYF. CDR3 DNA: TGTGCCAGCAGGACAGGGCGAGCCTCCTACGAGCAGTACTTC.

CDR3 in amino acids: CASSRGEAGEQYF. The CDR3 nucleotides are TGTGCCAGCAGCCGGGGTGAGGCCGGGGAGCAGTACTTC. V and J are TRBV11-2 and TRBJ2-7; possibly TRBD2 for D (5 bases). The CDR3 contains 13 residues. V was shortened by 5 bases and J by 7 bases, with 15 bases between the two germline ends. Per the germline V gene, CDR1 is SGHAT and CDR2 is FQNNGV. The full variable domain, completed using reference TRBV11-2 and TRBJ2-7, is EAGVAQSPRYKIIEKRQSVAFWCNPISGHATLYWYQQILGQGPKLLIQFQNNGVVDDSQLPKDRFSAERLKGVDSTLKIQPAKLEDSAVYLCASSRGEAGEQYFGPGTRLTVT.

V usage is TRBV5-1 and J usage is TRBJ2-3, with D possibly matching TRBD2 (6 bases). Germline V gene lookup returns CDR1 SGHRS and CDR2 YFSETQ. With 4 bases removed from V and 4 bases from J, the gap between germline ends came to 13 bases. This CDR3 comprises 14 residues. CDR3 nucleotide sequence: TGCGCCAGCAGCCTACGGAGGGGAGCAGATACGCAGTATTTT. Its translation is CASSLRRGADTQYF.

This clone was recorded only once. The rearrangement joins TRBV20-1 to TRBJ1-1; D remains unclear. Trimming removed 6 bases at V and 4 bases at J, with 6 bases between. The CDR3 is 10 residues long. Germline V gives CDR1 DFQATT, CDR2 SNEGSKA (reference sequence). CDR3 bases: TGCAGTGCCGTCGTCACTGAAGCTTTCTTT. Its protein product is CSAVVTEAFF.